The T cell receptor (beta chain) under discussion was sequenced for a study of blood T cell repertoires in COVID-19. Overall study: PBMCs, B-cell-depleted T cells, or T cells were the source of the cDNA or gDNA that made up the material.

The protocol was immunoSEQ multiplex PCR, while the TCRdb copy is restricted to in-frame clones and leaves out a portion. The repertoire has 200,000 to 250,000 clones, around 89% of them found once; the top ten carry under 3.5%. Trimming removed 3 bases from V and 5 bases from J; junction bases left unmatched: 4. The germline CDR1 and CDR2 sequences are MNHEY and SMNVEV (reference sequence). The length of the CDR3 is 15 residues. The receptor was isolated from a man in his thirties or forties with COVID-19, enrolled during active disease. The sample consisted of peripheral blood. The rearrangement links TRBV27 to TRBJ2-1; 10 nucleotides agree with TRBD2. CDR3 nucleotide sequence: TGTGCCAGCAGTTTCACGGGACTAGCGAACAATGAGCAGTTCTTC. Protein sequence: CASSFTGLANNEQFF.